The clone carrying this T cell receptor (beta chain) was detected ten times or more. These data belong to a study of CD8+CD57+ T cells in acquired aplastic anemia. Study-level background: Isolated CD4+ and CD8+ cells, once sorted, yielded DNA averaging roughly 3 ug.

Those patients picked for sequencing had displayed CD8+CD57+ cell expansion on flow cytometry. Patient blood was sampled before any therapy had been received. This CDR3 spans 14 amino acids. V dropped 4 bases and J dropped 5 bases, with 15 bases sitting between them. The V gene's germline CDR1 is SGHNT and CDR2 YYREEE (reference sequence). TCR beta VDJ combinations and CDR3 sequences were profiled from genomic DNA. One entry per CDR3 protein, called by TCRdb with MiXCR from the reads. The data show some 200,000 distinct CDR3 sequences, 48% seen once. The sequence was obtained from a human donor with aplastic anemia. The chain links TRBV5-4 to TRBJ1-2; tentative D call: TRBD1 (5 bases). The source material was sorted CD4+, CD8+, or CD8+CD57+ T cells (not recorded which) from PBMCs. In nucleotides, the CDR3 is TGTGCCAGCAGCCCGTTGGGGGGAGTGTATGGCTACACCTTC. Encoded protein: CASSPLGGVYGYTF.